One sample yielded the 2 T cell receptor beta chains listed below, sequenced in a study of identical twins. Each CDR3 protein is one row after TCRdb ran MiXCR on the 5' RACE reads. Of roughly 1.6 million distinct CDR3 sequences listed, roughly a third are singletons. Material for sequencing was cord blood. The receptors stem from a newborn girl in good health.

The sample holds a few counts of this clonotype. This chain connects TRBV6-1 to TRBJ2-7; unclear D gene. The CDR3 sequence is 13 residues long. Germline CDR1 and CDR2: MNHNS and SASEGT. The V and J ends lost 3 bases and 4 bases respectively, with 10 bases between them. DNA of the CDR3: TGTGCCAGCAGTGAGCTGTTGGCGTACGAGCAGTACTTC. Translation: CASSELLAYEQYF.

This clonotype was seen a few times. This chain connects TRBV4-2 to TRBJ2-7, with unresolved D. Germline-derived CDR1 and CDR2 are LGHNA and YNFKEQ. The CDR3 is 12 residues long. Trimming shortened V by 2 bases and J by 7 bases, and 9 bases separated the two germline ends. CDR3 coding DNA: TGTGCCAGCAGCCAAATAACGGGTGAGCAGTACTTC. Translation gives CASSQITGEQYF.